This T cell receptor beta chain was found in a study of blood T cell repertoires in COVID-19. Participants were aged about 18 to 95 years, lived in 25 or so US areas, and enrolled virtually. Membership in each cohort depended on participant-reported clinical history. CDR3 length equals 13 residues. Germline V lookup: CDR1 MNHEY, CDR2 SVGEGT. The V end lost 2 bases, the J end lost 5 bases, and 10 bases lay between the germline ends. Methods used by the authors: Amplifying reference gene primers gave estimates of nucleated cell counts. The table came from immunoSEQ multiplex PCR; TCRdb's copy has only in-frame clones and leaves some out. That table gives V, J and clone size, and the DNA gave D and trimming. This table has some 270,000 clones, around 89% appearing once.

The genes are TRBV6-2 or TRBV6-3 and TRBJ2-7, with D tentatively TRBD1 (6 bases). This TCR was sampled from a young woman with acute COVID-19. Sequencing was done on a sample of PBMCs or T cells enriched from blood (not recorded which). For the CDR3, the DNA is TGTGCCAGCAGTTACGGACAGACGAACGAGCAGTACTTC. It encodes CASSYGQTNEQYF.